The rows below give T cell receptor beta chains drawn from one sample of a study of T cells after yellow fever vaccination. Via MiXCR, TCRdb re-called the 5' RACE reads, giving one row per CDR3 protein. The sample has roughly 400,000 distinct CDR3 sequences; approximately 19% are singletons. The specimen was PBMCs, collected before the yellow fever booster vaccination. Every receptor here comes from a man in his late teens or twenties who received the YFV17D yellow fever vaccine. The CDR3 runs from the conserved cysteine through the conserved F or W. The order of the fields is D gene, V gene, clone size, J gene, CDR3 DNA, CDR3 protein. A D gene is named only where the DNA matches it firmly. A clone size is listed for some rows: how often the clone was seen (once, few, many), or a class if it is expanded.

d_call: -; v_call: TRBV20-1; clone_size: -; j_call: TRBJ1-2; cdr3_nt: TGCAGTGCTAGAGTCCCTGATGGCTACACCTTC; cdr3_aa: CSARVPDGYTF
d_call: -; v_call: TRBV20-1; clone_size: few; j_call: TRBJ1-6; cdr3_nt: TGCAGTGCCGATTCGGTTGAGGGCCGGTCCTATAATTCACCCCTCCACTTT; cdr3_aa: CSADSVEGRSYNSPLHF
d_call: -; v_call: TRBV7-2; clone_size: few; j_call: TRBJ1-6; cdr3_nt: TGTGCCAGCAGCCTCTCCGCGTCGGTGGATTCACCCCTCCACTTT; cdr3_aa: CASSLSASVDSPLHF
d_call: -; v_call: TRBV19; clone_size: few; j_call: TRBJ1-1; cdr3_nt: TGTGCCACCGGCGGGGAGGGAATCTCTGAAGCTTTCTTT; cdr3_aa: CATGGEGISEAFF
d_call: TRBD1; v_call: TRBV19; clone_size: -; j_call: TRBJ1-2; cdr3_nt: TGTGCCACATCCCAGGGGGTCGCGAGCGGCTACACCTTC; cdr3_aa: CATSQGVASGYTF
d_call: -; v_call: TRBV7-8; clone_size: many; j_call: TRBJ1-4; cdr3_nt: TGTGCCAGCAGCTCGAGGAGCATTGGAGAAAAACTGTTTTTT; cdr3_aa: CASSSRSIGEKLFF
d_call: -; v_call: TRBV12-3/TRBV12-4; clone_size: -; j_call: TRBJ1-1; cdr3_nt: TGTGCCAGCGGTTCGACAGAGAACACTGAAGCTTTCTTT; cdr3_aa: CASGSTENTEAFF
d_call: TRBD2; v_call: TRBV7-2; clone_size: -; j_call: TRBJ2-3; cdr3_nt: TGTGCCAGCAGGCCAAGGACTAGCGGGGGATTCAATACGCAGTATTTT; cdr3_aa: CASRPRTSGGFNTQYF
d_call: TRBD2; v_call: TRBV18; clone_size: -; j_call: TRBJ2-3; cdr3_nt: TGTGCCAGCTCGGGAGCGGGGGGAAACACAGATACGCAGTATTTT; cdr3_aa: CASSGAGGNTDTQYF
d_call: -; v_call: TRBV29-1; clone_size: few; j_call: TRBJ2-7; cdr3_nt: TGCAGCGTTGGTACTGGGAGAAGCTCCTACGAGCAGTACTTC; cdr3_aa: CSVGTGRSSYEQYF
d_call: TRBD1; v_call: TRBV10-3; clone_size: many; j_call: TRBJ1-5; cdr3_nt: TGTGCCATCGGGGACAGGGATCAGCCCCAGCATTTT; cdr3_aa: CAIGDRDQPQHF
d_call: TRBD2; v_call: TRBV7-2; clone_size: -; j_call: TRBJ2-3; cdr3_nt: TGTGCCAGCAGCAATCGGGGGGGCCGAGATACGCAGTATTTT; cdr3_aa: CASSNRGGRDTQYF
d_call: -; v_call: TRBV12-3/TRBV12-4; clone_size: -; j_call: TRBJ2-5; cdr3_nt: TGTGCCAGCACCCCCCACCCTACGTCGACCCAGTACTTC; cdr3_aa: CASTPHPTSTQYF
d_call: TRBD1; v_call: TRBV29-1; clone_size: few; j_call: TRBJ2-5; cdr3_nt: TGCAGCGTTCGGCGGGACAGGGGACCAGAGACCCAGTACTTC; cdr3_aa: CSVRRDRGPETQYF
d_call: TRBD1; v_call: TRBV7-2; clone_size: -; j_call: TRBJ2-3; cdr3_nt: TGTGCCAACAGCATAGCCGGGACAGGGAGAACAGATACGCAGTATTTT; cdr3_aa: CANSIAGTGRTDTQYF
d_call: TRBD2; v_call: TRBV20-1; clone_size: many; j_call: TRBJ2-1; cdr3_nt: TGCAGTGCTTCGACTAGCTCTCCCGGTGAGCAGTTCTTC; cdr3_aa: CSASTSSPGEQFF
d_call: -; v_call: TRBV6-2/TRBV6-3; clone_size: -; j_call: TRBJ2-3; cdr3_nt: TGTGCCAGCGACGACGGATTCACAGATACGCAGTATTTT; cdr3_aa: CASDDGFTDTQYF
d_call: -; v_call: TRBV9; clone_size: few; j_call: TRBJ2-5; cdr3_nt: TGTGCCAGCAGCGGCGGGGCCCAAGAGACCCAGTACTTC; cdr3_aa: CASSGGAQETQYF
d_call: -; v_call: TRBV6-2/TRBV6-3; clone_size: -; j_call: TRBJ2-1; cdr3_nt: TGTGCCAGCAGACACCAGGTGGCCTACAATGAGCAGTTCTTC; cdr3_aa: CASRHQVAYNEQFF
d_call: -; v_call: TRBV6-5; clone_size: few; j_call: TRBJ2-7; cdr3_nt: TGTGCCAGCAGTTACTCGGGAGGGGGCGAGCAGTACTTC; cdr3_aa: CASSYSGGGEQYF
d_call: -; v_call: TRBV6-2/TRBV6-3; clone_size: many; j_call: TRBJ2-1; cdr3_nt: TGTGCCAGGGACGCTCGCGAGCAGTTCTTC; cdr3_aa: CARDAREQFF
d_call: -; v_call: TRBV10-3; clone_size: few; j_call: TRBJ1-3; cdr3_nt: TGTGCCATCAGTGAGTCGCGCGGTCCTGGAAACACCATATATTTT; cdr3_aa: CAISESRGPGNTIYF
d_call: -; v_call: TRBV13; clone_size: -; j_call: TRBJ2-7; cdr3_nt: TGTGCCAGCAGTCGGGGCGGGGCCTACGAGCAGTACTTC; cdr3_aa: CASSRGGAYEQYF
d_call: -; v_call: TRBV5-1; clone_size: -; j_call: TRBJ1-4; cdr3_nt: TGCGCCAGCAGAGGGACTGTCGGCGAAAAACTGTTTTTT; cdr3_aa: CASRGTVGEKLFF
d_call: -; v_call: TRBV20-1; clone_size: few; j_call: TRBJ1-1; cdr3_nt: TGCAGTGCTAGAGATGTTGGGGACACTGAAGCTTTCTTT; cdr3_aa: CSARDVGDTEAFF
d_call: -; v_call: TRBV29-1; clone_size: few; j_call: TRBJ2-2; cdr3_nt: TGCAGCGTTGGGGGGGCAGGGATGAACACCGGGGAGCTGTTTTTT; cdr3_aa: CSVGGAGMNTGELFF
d_call: -; v_call: TRBV7-2; clone_size: few; j_call: TRBJ2-1; cdr3_nt: TGTGCCAGCAGGATTACAGGGAATGAGCAGTTCTTC; cdr3_aa: CASRITGNEQFF
d_call: -; v_call: TRBV5-8; clone_size: -; j_call: TRBJ1-5; cdr3_nt: TGTGCCAGCAGCTTACTGCGGATTCTCGATCAGCCCCAGCATTTT; cdr3_aa: CASSLLRILDQPQHF
d_call: -; v_call: TRBV2; clone_size: -; j_call: TRBJ2-7; cdr3_nt: TGTGCCAGCGCGAACAACGAGCAGTACTTC; cdr3_aa: CASANNEQYF
d_call: -; v_call: TRBV5-6; clone_size: -; j_call: TRBJ1-4; cdr3_nt: TGTGCCAGCAGCTTTATTTCCGCAGCCGCACTGTTTTTT; cdr3_aa: CASSFISAAALFF
d_call: -; v_call: TRBV6-5; clone_size: few; j_call: TRBJ1-2; cdr3_nt: TGTGCCAGCAGTTATAGTGCCGTAACTATTAGCGGCTACACCTTC; cdr3_aa: CASSYSAVTISGYTF
d_call: -; v_call: TRBV5-1; clone_size: few; j_call: TRBJ2-7; cdr3_nt: TGCGCCAGCAGCTTCTTCGGGAACTCCTACGAGCAGTACTTC; cdr3_aa: CASSFFGNSYEQYF